Listed here are 29 T cell receptor beta chains from one sample, sequenced in a study of blood T cell repertoires in COVID-19. Clones were read by immunoSEQ multiplex PCR, and TCRdb kept only the in-frame ones, dropping some. The sample lists around 250,000 clones, approximately 85% occurring once. Sequences were obtained from PBMCs or T cells enriched from blood (not recorded which). The receptors originated from a woman aged 50 to 60 who had recovered from COVID-19.

The J gene is TRBJ1-1, the V gene TRBV6-5, with a tentative D call TRBD1 (5 bases). Germline V CDR1 and CDR2: MNHEY, SVGAGI. This CDR3 is built from 14 residues. Trimming left V 7 bases short and J 4 bases short, with 16 bases between. CDR3 coding DNA: TGTGCCAGCACTGCAGGGCCAACCTTCACTGAAGCTTTCTTT. It yields the protein CASTAGPTFTEAFF.

V usage is TRBV19 and J usage is TRBJ2-7; 7 bases align to TRBD1. J was trimmed by 9 bases and V by 4 bases; bases with no gene match: 12. This CDR3 is built from 14 residues. CDR1 is LNHDA and CDR2 is SQIVND in the germline V gene (reference sequence). Written as DNA, the CDR3 is TGTGCCAGTAGTACCGGGACAGTGAGCTTAGTGCAGTACTTC. It encodes CASSTGTVSLVQYF.

The genes are TRBV5-4 and TRBJ2-7, with 8 bases matching TRBD2. CDR3 length: 15 residues. V lost 0 bases and J lost 4; bases outside the gene matches: 6. Germline V gene sequence: CDR1 SGHNT, CDR2 YYREEE (reference sequence). The CDR3 region is CASSLGGSGMYEQYF. The CDR3 DNA follows: TGTGCCAGCAGCTTGGGTGGTAGCGGGATGTACGAGCAGTACTTC.

The chain joins TRBV18 to TRBJ2-3, with 12 bases lining up with TRBD2. Germline CDR1 is KGHSH and CDR2 is LQKENI. The CDR3 consists of 16 residues. With 3 bases clipped from V and 3 bases from J, the junction kept 4 bases outside the gene matches. In DNA, the CDR3 is TGTGCCAGCTCACCTCGACTAGCGGGAGCTACAGATACGCAGTATTTT. As protein: CASSPRLAGATDTQYF.

In its sample, this clone was seen a few times. This chain links TRBV11-1 with TRBJ1-6; possibly TRBD1 for D (5 bases). Germline loops: CDR1 SGHAT, CDR2 FQDESV (reference sequence). The CDR3 has 16 amino acids. The ends were cut back, 4 bases at V and 11 bases at J, with 21 bases in the middle. CDR3 in amino acids: CASSYQQDTLRPPLHF. The CDR3 nucleotides are TGTGCCAGCAGCTACCAACAGGACACTCTAAGGCCACCCCTCCACTTT.

The chain links TRBV27 to TRBJ1-5; D may be TRBD1 (6 bases). The V end was cut by 5 bases, the J end by 6 bases, with 11 bases between. Germline V gene lookup returns CDR1 MNHEY and CDR2 SMNVEV (reference sequence). The CDR3 length is 13 residues. The CDR3 reads CASSPGAGQPQHF. In DNA, the CDR3 is TGTGCCAGCAGTCCAGGGGCGGGTCAGCCCCAGCATTTT.

The chain combines TRBV2 with TRBJ2-7; no reliable D call. The V end was cut by 4 bases, the J end by 5 bases, with 12 bases between. Germline assignment: CDR1 SNHLY and CDR2 FYNNEI. CDR3 length: 13 amino acids. CDR3 protein: CASSAGRWDEQYF. The CDR3 DNA reads as TGTGCCAGCAGTGCTGGGCGCTGGGACGAGCAGTACTTC.

In regard to this clone: Compared with germline, one end of the junction differs, possibly owing to a read error. The V and J genes are TRBV5-4 and TRBJ2-7, with 12 bases lining up with TRBD1. Germline V lookup: CDR1 SGHNT, CDR2 YYREEE (reference sequence). This CDR3 has 15 amino acids. In nucleotides, the CDR3 is TGTGCCAGCAGACTAGGGACAGGGGGCTCCCACGAGCAGTACTTC. Protein sequence: CASRLGTGGSHEQYF. The variable domain in full, completed from reference TRBV5-4 and TRBJ2-7, reads ETGVTQSPTHLIKTRGQQVTLRCSSQSGHNTVSWYQQALGQGPQFIFQYYREEENGRGNFPPRFSGLQFPNYSSELNVNALELDDSALYLCASRLGTGGSHEQYFGPGTRLTVT.

This chain connects TRBV10-2 to TRBJ1-5, with D possibly TRBD1 on 6 matching bases. V gave up 4 bases and J gave up 6 bases, with 13 bases separating them. This CDR3 comprises 14 residues. Looked up from germline, CDR1 is WSHSY and CDR2 is SAAADI. CDR3 DNA sequence: TGCGCCAGCAGTGTGGGGACCAGGGGTCAGCCCCAGCATTTT. Translating gives CASSVGTRGQPQHF.

The V call is TRBV4-2, the J call TRBJ1-1; D unclear. CDR3 length equals 13 residues. V dropped 2 bases and J dropped 1 base, with 5 bases sitting between them. Germline CDR1 LGHNA, CDR2 YNFKEQ. The CDR3 loop reads CASSQSRNTEAFF. CDR3 coding DNA: TGTGCCAGCAGCCAATCGAGGAACACTGAAGCTTTCTTT.

As concerns this clone: At the DNA level, this CDR3 is encoded by other sequences in the same sample as well. The V call is TRBV28, the J call TRBJ2-7; D is possibly TRBD2 (7 bases). Per germline, CDR1 MDHEN and CDR2 SYDVKM. This CDR3 is built from 15 residues. With 7 bases removed from V and 1 base from J, the gap between germline ends came to 17 bases. This CDR3 reads CASKTGGTSSYEQYF. For the CDR3, the DNA is TGTGCCAGCAAAACCGGGGGGACATCTTCCTACGAGCAGTACTTC.

This clone is a singleton in its sample. This sequence joins TRBV18 and TRBJ2-2; D possibly corresponds to TRBD2 (5 bases). The V end was cut by 0 bases, the J end by 1 base, with 6 bases between. The CDR3 sequence is 15 residues long. Germline assignment: CDR1 KGHSH and CDR2 LQKENI. CDR3 residues: CASSPPGRNTGELFF. CDR3 in DNA: TGTGCCAGCTCACCACCGGGGAGGAACACCGGGGAGCTGTTTTTT. The variable domain in full, completed from reference TRBV18 and TRBJ2-2, reads NAGVMQNPRHLVRRRGQEARLRCSPMKGHSHVYWYRQLPEEGLKFMVYLQKENIIDESGMPKERFSAEFPKEGPSILRIQQVVRGDSAAYFCASSPPGRNTGELFFGEGSRLTVL.

The chain uses TRBV19 and TRBJ2-1; 7 nucleotides line up with TRBD2. V trimming: 6 bases; J trimming: 8 bases; junction bases outside the gene matches: 13. The CDR3 has 15 residues. The germline V gene encodes CDR1 LNHDA and CDR2 SQIVND (reference sequence). In DNA, the CDR3 is TGTGCCAGTAGCACCACGGGGGGAGGGCTCGATGAGCAGTTCTTC. Translated, it gives CASSTTGGGLDEQFF.

This sequence joins TRBV25-1 and TRBJ1-3; D unclear. The CDR3 totals 16 residues. V lost 2 bases and J lost 0, with 11 bases in between. The germline gives CDR1 MGHDK, CDR2 SYGVNS. CDR3 bases: TGTGCCAGCAGTGAAGCGGGGAGGACCTCTGGAAACACCATATATTTT. Translating it yields CASSEAGRTSGNTIYF.

CDR3 sequence (DNA): TGTGCCAGCAGCCCCGCCGGACAGGGGTTAAACATTCAGTACTTC. The encoded protein is CASSPAGQGLNIQYF. J is TRBJ2-4 and V is TRBV3-1 (or the pseudogene TRBV3-2); TRBD1 agrees at 9 bases. V dropped 4 bases and J dropped 6; count of bases not matched to a gene: 7. The CDR3 consists of 15 residues. The germline V gene encodes CDR1 LGHDT and CDR2 YNNKEL (reference sequence).

This clone has only one observation. The chain is built from TRBV10-1 and TRBJ1-4; 7 nucleotides match TRBD1. V was clipped by 5 bases and J by 7 bases; unmatched bases: 13. There are 16 residues in the CDR3. The germline V gene encodes CDR1 WNHNN and CDR2 SYGVQD (reference sequence). In DNA form, the CDR3 reads TGCGCCAGCAGTCCCGCTTACAGGGGCGTGGGTGAAAAACTGTTTTTT. It yields the protein CASSPAYRGVGEKLFF.

This sequence joins TRBV3-1 (or the pseudogene TRBV3-2) and TRBJ1-1, with a possible D match to TRBD1 (6 bases). This CDR3 has 13 residues. CDR1 is LGHDT and CDR2 is YNNKEL in the germline V gene (reference sequence). Trimming pared 0 bases from V and 4 bases from J, leaving 6 bases between. The CDR3 loop is CASSQEGGTEAFF. The CDR3 DNA reads as TGTGCCAGCAGCCAAGAAGGGGGCACTGAAGCTTTCTTT.

The V and J genes are TRBV19 and TRBJ2-3; 8 bases line up with TRBD2. V lost 4 bases and J lost 0; bases outside the gene matches: 9. The CDR3 runs to 17 residues. Germline CDR1 reads LNHDA; CDR2 reads SQIVND (reference sequence). The CDR3 DNA is TGTGCCAGTAGTAGGAAGATAGCGGGGCCTAGCACAGATACGCAGTATTTT. Encoded protein: CASSRKIAGPSTDTQYF.

This clone has a single count. The chain carries TRBV29-1 and TRBJ2-1; 10 bases map to TRBD2. The J segment lost 5 bases and the V segment lost 3 bases, leaving 4 bases of the junction unmatched. Germline assignment: CDR1 SQVTM and CDR2 ANQGSEA. This CDR3 is built from 14 residues. CDR3 bases: TGCAGCGTTGACATAGCGGGAGGACACAATGAGCAGTTCTTC. Translated, it gives CSVDIAGGHNEQFF.

V is TRBV19 and J is TRBJ1-6; D possibly corresponds to TRBD1 (6 bases). The CDR3 length is 14 residues. The germline V gene encodes CDR1 LNHDA and CDR2 SQIVND (reference sequence). V lost 5 bases and J lost 5, with 10 bases in between. The CDR3 sequence: CASSLWTDNSPLHF. The CDR3 bases are TGTGCCAGTAGTCTTTGGACAGATAATTCACCCCTCCACTTT.

V usage is TRBV7-9 and J usage is TRBJ1-1, with D perhaps matching TRBD1 (5 bases). CDR3 length equals 12 residues. Germline CDR1 is SEHNR and CDR2 is FQNEAQ (reference sequence). Between the trimmed V and J ends, which lost 2 bases and 6 bases, there was a span of 7 bases. As DNA, the CDR3 is TGTGCCAGCAGCTTACAGGGTCCTGAAGCTTTCTTT. Amino acid sequence: CASSLQGPEAFF.

This chain links TRBV6-4 with TRBJ2-1, with 10 bases aligning to TRBD2. This CDR3 has 15 residues. The junction had 7 bases not matched to a gene; V was cut back by 6 bases and J by 5 bases. CDR1 is MRHNA and CDR2 is SNTAGT in the germline V gene. DNA of the CDR3: TGTGCCAGCAGACGGACTAGCGGAGCCCACAATGAGCAGTTCTTC. The encoded protein is CASRRTSGAHNEQFF.

The V gene is TRBV2, the J gene TRBJ2-7; D perhaps matches TRBD2 (7 bases). The length of the CDR3 is 13 residues. Germline V gene data show CDR1 as SNHLY and CDR2 as FYNNEI. Trimming cost V 1 base and J 6 bases, with 10 bases left between them. CDR3 protein: CASSEVGGGEQYF. CDR3 in DNA: TGTGCCAGCAGTGAAGTAGGGGGGGGCGAGCAGTACTTC.

The chain recombines TRBV4-2 with TRBJ2-7, with 10 positions matching TRBD2. The CDR3 is 16 amino acids. Germline V gives CDR1 LGHNA, CDR2 YNFKEQ. V gave up 4 bases and J gave up 2 bases; unmatched junction bases: 8. The DNA for the CDR3 is TGTGCCAGCAGCCCTCTAGCGGGGGAGAGGACCTACGAGCAGTACTTC. Translated, it gives CASSPLAGERTYEQYF.

The chain combines TRBV9 with TRBJ2-5; 9 bases align to TRBD1. CDR1 and CDR2 (germline): SGDLS, YYNGEE. The CDR3 has 16 amino acids. V lost 3 bases to trimming and J lost 0 bases; unmatched junction nucleotides: 6. The CDR3 DNA is TGTGCCAGCAGCGCCCGGGACAGGGCGTACCAAGAGACCCAGTACTTC. This translates into CASSARDRAYQETQYF.

With respect to this clone: Other DNA sequences within the sample encode an identical CDR3. This rearrangement joins TRBV19 to TRBJ2-1; D gene ambiguous. The CDR3 contains 17 residues. With 1 base removed from V and 0 bases from J, the gap between germline ends came to 13 bases. The germline CDR1 and CDR2 sequences are LNHDA and SQIVND (reference sequence). DNA of the CDR3: TGTGCCAGTAGTATAGCAGGCCTATTGAGCTCCTACAATGAGCAGTTCTTC. Translating it yields CASSIAGLLSSYNEQFF. Supplemented by reference TRBV19 and TRBJ2-1, the full variable domain reads DGGITQSPKYLFRKEGQNVTLSCEQNLNHDAMYWYRQDPGQGLRLIYYSQIVNDFQKGDIAEGYSVSREKKESFPLTVTSAQKNPTAFYLCASSIAGLLSSYNEQFFGPGTRLTVL.

The J gene is TRBJ1-6, the V gene TRBV27; D may be TRBD1 (6 bases). V lost 4 bases and J lost 3, with 13 bases in between. CDR3 size: 16 residues. The V gene's germline CDR1 is MNHEY and CDR2 SMNVEV (reference sequence). CDR3 DNA: TGTGCCAGCAGTTCTCTCCGGGACAACTATAATTCACCCCTCCACTTT. Translated, it gives CASSSLRDNYNSPLHF.

The chain links TRBV7-9 to TRBJ2-3, with TRBD2 matching over 11 bases. V trimming: 4 bases; J trimming: 0 bases; junction bases outside the gene matches: 3. Germline V lookup: CDR1 SEHNR, CDR2 FQNEAQ (reference sequence). The CDR3 sequence is 16 residues long. Here the CDR3 reads CASSSRLAGSTDTQYF. The CDR3 bases are TGTGCCAGCAGCTCCAGACTAGCGGGGAGCACAGATACGCAGTATTTT.

The rearrangement joins TRBV7-9 to TRBJ2-7; D is undetermined. Deletions cut 5 bases from V and 4 bases from J, with 6 bases between. The CDR3 extends over 11 amino acids. Germline V gives CDR1 SEHNR, CDR2 FQNEAQ (reference sequence). The CDR3: CASSGLYEQYF. CDR3 in DNA: TGTGCCAGCAGCGGGCTGTACGAGCAGTACTTC.